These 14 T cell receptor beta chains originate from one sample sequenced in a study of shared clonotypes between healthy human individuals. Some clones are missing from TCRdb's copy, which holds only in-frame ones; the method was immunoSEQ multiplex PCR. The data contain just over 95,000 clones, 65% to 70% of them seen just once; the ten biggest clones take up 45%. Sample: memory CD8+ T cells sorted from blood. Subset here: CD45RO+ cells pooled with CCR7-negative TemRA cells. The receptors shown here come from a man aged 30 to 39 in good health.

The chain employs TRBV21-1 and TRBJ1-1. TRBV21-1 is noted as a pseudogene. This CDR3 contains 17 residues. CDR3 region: CASTCIRDGESNTEAFF. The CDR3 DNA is TGTGCCAGCACCTGTATCCGGGACGGGGAATCGAACACTGAAGCTTTCTTT.

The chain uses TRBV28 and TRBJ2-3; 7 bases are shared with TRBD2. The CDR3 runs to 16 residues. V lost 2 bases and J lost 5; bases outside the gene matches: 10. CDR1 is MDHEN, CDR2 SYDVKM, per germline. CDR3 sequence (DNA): TGTGCCAGCAGTTTAATTGGCGGGAGCACGGGAGATACGCAGTATTTT. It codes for CASSLIGGSTGDTQYF.

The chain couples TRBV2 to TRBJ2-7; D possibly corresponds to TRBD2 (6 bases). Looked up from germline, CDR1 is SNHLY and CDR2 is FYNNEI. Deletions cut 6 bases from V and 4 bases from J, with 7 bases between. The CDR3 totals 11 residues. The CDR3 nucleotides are TGTGCCAGCAGGCGGGAATACGAGCAGTACTTC. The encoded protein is CASRREYEQYF.

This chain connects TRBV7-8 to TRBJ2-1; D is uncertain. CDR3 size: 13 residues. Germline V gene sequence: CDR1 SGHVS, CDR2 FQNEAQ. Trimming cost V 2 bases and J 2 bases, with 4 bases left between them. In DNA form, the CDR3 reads TGTGCCAGCAGCTTAAGGGCCTACAATGAGCAGTTCTTC. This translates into CASSLRAYNEQFF.

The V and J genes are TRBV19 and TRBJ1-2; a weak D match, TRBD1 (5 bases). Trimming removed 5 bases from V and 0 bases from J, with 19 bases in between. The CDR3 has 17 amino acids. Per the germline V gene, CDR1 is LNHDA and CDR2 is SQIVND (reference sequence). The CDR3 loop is CASSPLLGRIANYGYTF. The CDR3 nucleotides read TGTGCCAGTAGTCCTTTACTGGGACGCATAGCTAACTATGGCTACACCTTC.

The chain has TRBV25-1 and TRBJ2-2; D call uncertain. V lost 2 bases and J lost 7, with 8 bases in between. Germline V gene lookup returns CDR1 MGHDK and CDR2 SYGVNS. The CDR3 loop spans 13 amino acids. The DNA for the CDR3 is TGTGCCAGCAGTGAAGCGACCCACGGGGAGCTGTTTTTT. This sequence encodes CASSEATHGELFF. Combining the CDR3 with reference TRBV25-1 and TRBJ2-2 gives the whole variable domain EADIYQTPRYLVIGTGKKITLECSQTMGHDKMYWYQQDPGMELHLIHYSYGVNSTEKGDLSSESTVSRIRTEHFPLTLESARPSHTSQYLCASSEATHGELFFGEGSRLTVL.

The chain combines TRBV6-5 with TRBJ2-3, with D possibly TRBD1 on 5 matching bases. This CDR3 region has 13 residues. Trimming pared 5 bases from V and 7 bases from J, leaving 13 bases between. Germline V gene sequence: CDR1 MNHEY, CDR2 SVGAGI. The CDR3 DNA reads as TGTGCCAGCAGTCAGCTCAGGGTTTATACGCAGTATTTT. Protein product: CASSQLRVYTQYF.

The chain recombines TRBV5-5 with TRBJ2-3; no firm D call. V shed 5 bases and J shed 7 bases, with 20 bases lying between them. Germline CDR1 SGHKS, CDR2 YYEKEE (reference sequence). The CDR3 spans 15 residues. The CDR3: CASSPLQESRYTQYF. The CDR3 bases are TGTGCCAGCAGTCCCCTTCAGGAAAGCCGGTATACGCAGTATTTT.

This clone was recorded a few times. The DNA of the CDR3 is TGTGCCAGCAGTTCCTCAGTTAGGGAGCAGTACTTC. This sequence encodes CASSSSVREQYF. V and J are TRBV28 and TRBJ2-7; D remains ambiguous. In germline, CDR1 is MDHEN, CDR2 SYDVKM. V dropped 4 bases and J dropped 7 bases, with 11 bases sitting between them. This CDR3 spans 12 amino acids.

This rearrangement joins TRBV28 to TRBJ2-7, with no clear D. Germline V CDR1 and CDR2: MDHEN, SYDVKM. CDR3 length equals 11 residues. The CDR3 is CVSCRSYEQYF. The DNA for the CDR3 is TGTGTATCCTGTCGCTCCTACGAGCAGTACTTC.

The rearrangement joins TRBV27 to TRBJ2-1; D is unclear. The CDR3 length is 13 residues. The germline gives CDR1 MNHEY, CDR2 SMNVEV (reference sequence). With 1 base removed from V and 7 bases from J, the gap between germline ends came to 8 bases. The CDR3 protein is CASSLYGRNEQFF. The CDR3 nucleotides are TGTGCCAGCAGTTTATATGGGCGGAATGAGCAGTTCTTC.

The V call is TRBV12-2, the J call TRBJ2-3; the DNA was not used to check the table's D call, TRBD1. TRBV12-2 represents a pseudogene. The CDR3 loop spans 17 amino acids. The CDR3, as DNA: TGTGCAAGTCGCTTAGGAGGTGAACAGGGGAGCACAGATACGCAGTATTTT. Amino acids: CASRLGGEQGSTDTQYF.

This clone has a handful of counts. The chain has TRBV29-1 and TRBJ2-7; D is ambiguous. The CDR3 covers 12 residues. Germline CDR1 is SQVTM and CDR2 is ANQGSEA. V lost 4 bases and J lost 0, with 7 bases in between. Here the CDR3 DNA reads TGCAGCGTTGTCTACGCCTCCTACGAGCAGTACTTC. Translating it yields CSVVYASYEQYF.

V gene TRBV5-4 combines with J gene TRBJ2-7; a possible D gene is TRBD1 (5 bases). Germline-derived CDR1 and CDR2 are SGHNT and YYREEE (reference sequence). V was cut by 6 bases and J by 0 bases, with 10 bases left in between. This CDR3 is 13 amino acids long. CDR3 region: CASMDISSYEQYF. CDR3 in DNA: TGTGCCAGCATGGACATCAGCTCCTACGAGCAGTACTTC.